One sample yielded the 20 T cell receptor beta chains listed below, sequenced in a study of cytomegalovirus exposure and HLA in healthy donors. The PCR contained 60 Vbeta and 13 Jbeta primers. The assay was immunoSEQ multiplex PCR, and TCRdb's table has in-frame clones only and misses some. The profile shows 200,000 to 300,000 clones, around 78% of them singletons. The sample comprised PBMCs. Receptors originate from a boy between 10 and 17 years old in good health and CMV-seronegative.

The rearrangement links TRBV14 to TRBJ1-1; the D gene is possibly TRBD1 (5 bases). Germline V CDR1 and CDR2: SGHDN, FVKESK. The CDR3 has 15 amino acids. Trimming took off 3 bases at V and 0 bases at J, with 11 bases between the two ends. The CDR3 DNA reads TGTGCCAGCAGCCACCGAAGGGGCATGAACACTGAAGCTTTCTTT. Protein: CASSHRRGMNTEAFF.

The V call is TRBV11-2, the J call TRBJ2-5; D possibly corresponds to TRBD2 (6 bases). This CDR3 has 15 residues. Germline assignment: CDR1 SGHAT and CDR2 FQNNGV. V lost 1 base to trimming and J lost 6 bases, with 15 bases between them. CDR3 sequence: CASSLGKGTSQTQYF. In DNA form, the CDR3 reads TGTGCCAGCAGCTTAGGGAAGGGGACTTCCCAGACCCAGTACTTC.

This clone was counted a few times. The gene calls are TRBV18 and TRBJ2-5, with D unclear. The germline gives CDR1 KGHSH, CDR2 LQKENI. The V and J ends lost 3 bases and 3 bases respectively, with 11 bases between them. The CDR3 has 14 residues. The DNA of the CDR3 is TGTGCCAGCTCACCCCAAGAGGCGGAAGAGACCCAGTACTTC. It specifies CASSPQEAEETQYF.

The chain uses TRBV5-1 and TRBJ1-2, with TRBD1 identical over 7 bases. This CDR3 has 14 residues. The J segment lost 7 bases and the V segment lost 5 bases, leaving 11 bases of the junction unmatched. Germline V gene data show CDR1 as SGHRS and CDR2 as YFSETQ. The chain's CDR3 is CASRPWTGIIGYTF. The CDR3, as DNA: TGCGCCAGCAGACCCTGGACAGGAATTATTGGCTACACCTTC.

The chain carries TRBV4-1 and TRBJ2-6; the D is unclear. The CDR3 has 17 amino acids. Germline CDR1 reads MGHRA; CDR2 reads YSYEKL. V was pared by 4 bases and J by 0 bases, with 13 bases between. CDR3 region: CASSPGRTYSGANVLTF. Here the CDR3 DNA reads TGCGCCAGCAGCCCCGGTCGCACTTACTCTGGGGCCAACGTCCTGACTTTC.

The CDR3 DNA reads TGTGCCAGCAGCTCCCCGATTGGGACTAGCGGGAACACCGGGGAGCTGTTTTTT. Its translation is CASSSPIGTSGNTGELFF. The chain carries TRBV11-3 and TRBJ2-2, with TRBD2 matching 11 bases. CDR3 length equals 18 residues. Per germline, CDR1 SGHNT and CDR2 YENEEA. Trimming removed 4 bases from V and 1 base from J; junction bases left unmatched: 8.

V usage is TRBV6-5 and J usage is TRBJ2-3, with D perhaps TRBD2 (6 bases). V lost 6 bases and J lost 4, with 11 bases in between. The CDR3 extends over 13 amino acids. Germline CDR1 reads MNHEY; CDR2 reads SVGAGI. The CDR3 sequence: CASRLGGADTQYF. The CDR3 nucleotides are TGTGCCAGCAGACTCGGGGGAGCAGATACGCAGTATTTT.

The chain's CDR3 is CSVEVGRQYF. Written as DNA, the CDR3 is TGCAGCGTTGAGGTGGGGAGGCAGTACTTC. The chain employs TRBV29-1 and TRBJ2-7; the D gene is possibly TRBD2 (5 bases). The germline CDR1 and CDR2 sequences are SQVTM and ANQGSEA. CDR3 length equals 10 residues. The V gene lost 3 bases and the J gene lost 9 bases, with 9 bases spanning the gap.

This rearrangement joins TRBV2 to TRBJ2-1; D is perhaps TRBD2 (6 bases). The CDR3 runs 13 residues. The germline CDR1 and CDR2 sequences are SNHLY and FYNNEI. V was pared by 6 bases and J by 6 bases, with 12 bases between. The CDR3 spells CASRPTRSNEQFF. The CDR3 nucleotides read TGTGCCAGCAGACCGACTAGGTCCAATGAGCAGTTCTTC.

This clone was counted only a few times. The CDR3 nucleotides read TGTGCCAGCTCACAGACAGGGGAACCTTGGTATTCACCCCTCCACTTT. Residues: CASSQTGEPWYSPLHF. The chain couples TRBV18 to TRBJ1-6, with TRBD1 matching over 8 bases. With 4 bases clipped from V and 8 bases from J, the junction kept 10 bases outside the gene matches. This CDR3 has 16 amino acids. Germline CDR1 and CDR2: KGHSH and LQKENI. The full variable domain, in which reference TRBV18 and TRBJ1-6 provide the parts outside the CDR3, is NAGVMQNPRHLVRRRGQEARLRCSPMKGHSHVYWYRQLPEEGLKFMVYLQKENIIDESGMPKERFSAEFPKEGPSILRIQQVVRGDSAAYFCASSQTGEPWYSPLHFGNGTRLTVT.

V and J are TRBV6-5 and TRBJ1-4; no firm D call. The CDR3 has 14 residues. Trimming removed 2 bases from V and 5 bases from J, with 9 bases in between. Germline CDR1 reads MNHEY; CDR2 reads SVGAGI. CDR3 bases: TGTGCCAGCAGTTACGAGGGTCCGAATGAAAAACTGTTTTTT. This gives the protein CASSYEGPNEKLFF.

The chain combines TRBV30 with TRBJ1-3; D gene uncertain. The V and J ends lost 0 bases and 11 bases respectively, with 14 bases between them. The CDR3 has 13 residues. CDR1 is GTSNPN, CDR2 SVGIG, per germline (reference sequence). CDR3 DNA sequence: TGTGCCTGGAGTGTAGCGGTAAGAGGAGCCATATATTTT. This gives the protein CAWSVAVRGAIYF.

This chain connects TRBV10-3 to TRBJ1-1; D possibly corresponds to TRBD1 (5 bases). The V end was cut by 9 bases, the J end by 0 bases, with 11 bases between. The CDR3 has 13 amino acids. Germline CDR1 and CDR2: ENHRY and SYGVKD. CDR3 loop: CAIQQDLNTEAFF. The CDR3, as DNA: TGTGCCATACAACAGGATCTGAACACTGAAGCTTTCTTT.

CDR3 sequence: CASSFLQGRGAEAFF. The CDR3 coding sequence is TGCGCCAGCAGCTTTCTACAGGGTCGGGGCGCTGAAGCTTTCTTT. The chain carries TRBV5-1 and TRBJ1-1, with a weak D call TRBD1 (6 bases). This CDR3 has 15 residues. Germline CDR1 and CDR2: SGHRS and YFSETQ. Deletions cut 2 bases from V and 6 bases from J, with 17 bases between.

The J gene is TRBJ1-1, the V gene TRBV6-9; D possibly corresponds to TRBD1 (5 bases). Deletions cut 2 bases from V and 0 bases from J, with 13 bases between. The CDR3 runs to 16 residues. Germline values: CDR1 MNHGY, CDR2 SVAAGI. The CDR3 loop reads CASSYVSGGVNTEAFF. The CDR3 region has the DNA TGTGCCAGCAGTTATGTGTCGGGAGGGGTGAACACTGAAGCTTTCTTT.

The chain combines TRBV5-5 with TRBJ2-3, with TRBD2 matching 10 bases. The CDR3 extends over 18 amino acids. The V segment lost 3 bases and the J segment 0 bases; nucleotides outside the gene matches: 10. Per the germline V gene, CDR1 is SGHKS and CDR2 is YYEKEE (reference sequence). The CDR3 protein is CASSWRVAGGGSTDTQYF. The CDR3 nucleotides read TGTGCCAGCAGCTGGAGGGTAGCGGGGGGCGGGAGCACAGATACGCAGTATTTT.

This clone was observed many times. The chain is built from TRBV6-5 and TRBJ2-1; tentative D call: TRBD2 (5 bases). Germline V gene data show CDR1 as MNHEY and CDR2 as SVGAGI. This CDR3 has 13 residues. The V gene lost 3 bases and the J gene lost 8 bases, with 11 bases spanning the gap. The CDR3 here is CASSYLGADEQFF. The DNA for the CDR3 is TGTGCCAGCAGTTATCTAGGAGCGGATGAGCAGTTCTTC.

CDR3 loop: CASRTGTGGLYEQYF. CDR3 coding DNA: TGCGCCAGCAGGACCGGGACAGGGGGTCTGTACGAGCAGTACTTC. The V gene is TRBV5-1, the J gene TRBJ2-5; 11 bases fit TRBD1. Near its end, the DNA agrees better with TRBJ2-7, so the J call may be wrong. There are 15 residues in the CDR3. CDR1 SGHRS and CDR2 YFSETQ come from the germline V gene.

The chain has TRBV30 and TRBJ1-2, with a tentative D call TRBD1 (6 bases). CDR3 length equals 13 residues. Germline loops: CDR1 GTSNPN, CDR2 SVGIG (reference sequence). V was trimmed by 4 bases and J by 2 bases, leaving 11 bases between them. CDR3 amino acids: CAWTLRGNYGYTF. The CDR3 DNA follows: TGTGCCTGGACCCTAAGGGGGAACTATGGCTACACCTTC.

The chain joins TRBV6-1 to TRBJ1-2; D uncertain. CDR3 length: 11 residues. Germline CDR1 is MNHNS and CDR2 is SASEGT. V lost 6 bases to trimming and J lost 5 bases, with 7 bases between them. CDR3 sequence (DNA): TGTGCCAGCAGGACGAGGTATGGCTACACCTTC. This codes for CASRTRYGYTF.